This TCR beta chain was captured in a study of tumor-infiltrating lymphocytes in oesophageal squamous cell carcinoma. This clonotype was seen a handful of times. TCRdb re-analysed the PCR reads in MiXCR, keeping a single row per CDR3 protein. Of approximately 22,000 distinct CDR3 sequences listed, roughly 32% were seen once; the top ten hold 19%. CDR1 is SGHTA, CDR2 FQGNSA, per germline. The CDR3 totals 17 residues. V gave up 7 bases and J gave up 4 bases; unmatched junction bases: 15. V is TRBV7-2 and J is TRBJ2-3, with 9 bases aligning to TRBD1. The TCR originated in a female donor with esophageal squamous cell carcinoma. Source material: esophageal tumor tissue. CDR3: CASTQGGGQGGADTQYF. CDR3 bases: TGTGCCAGCACCCAAGGGGGGGGACAGGGAGGTGCAGATACGCAGTATTTT.